These 20 T cell receptor beta chains originate from one sample sequenced in a study of a mutant IDH1 vaccine in newly diagnosed glioma. Time point reported: baseline, week 1 (first vaccination visit). Treatment meaning: pre-vaccination baseline after standard-of-care therapy. TCRdb keeps only in-frame clones here, not all; method: immunoSEQ multiplex PCR. The table lists nearly 70,000 clones, more than 65% of them singletons, with roughly 8% in the top ten. The sample here was PBMCs, taken from a glioma patient treated with radiotherapy, temozolomide or both. These receptors came from a man aged 50 to 60 with glioma.

The V gene is TRBV5-4, the J gene TRBJ2-5; possibly TRBD1 or TRBD2 for D (7 bases each). The CDR3 totals 14 residues. Trimming shortened V by 4 bases and J by 3 bases, and 13 bases separated the two germline ends. CDR1 and CDR2 from the germline V gene are SGHNT and YYREEE (reference sequence). Here the CDR3 DNA reads TGTGCCAGCAGCCCAGGGGGGGTAAAAGAGACCCAGTACTTC. Protein: CASSPGGVKETQYF.

The genes are TRBV5-6 and TRBJ1-1, with TRBD1 matching 10 bases. The V and J ends lost 4 bases and 11 bases, in that order; junction bases with no gene match: 14. The CDR3 runs to 15 residues. CDR1 and CDR2 (germline): SGHDT, YYEEEE. CDR3 loop: CASSPPPGQGLEAFF. The CDR3 nucleotides are TGTGCCAGCAGCCCTCCGCCGGGACAGGGGCTCGAGGCTTTCTTT.

This clone has more than one count but fewer than ten. The V and J genes are TRBV9 and TRBJ1-5; TRBD1 is a possible D gene (5 bases). Germline lookup yields CDR1 SGDLS and CDR2 YYNGEE. The germline V and J ends were trimmed by 2 bases and 5 bases, with 14 bases remaining between them. CDR3 size: 15 residues. The CDR3 spells CASSVEGIGDQPQHF. The DNA of the CDR3 is TGTGCCAGCAGCGTCGAGGGGATAGGTGATCAGCCCCAGCATTTT. Full variable domain (missing parts from reference TRBV9 and TRBJ1-5): DSGVTQTPKHLITATGQRVTLRCSPRSGDLSVYWYQQSLDQGLQFLIQYYNGEERAKGNILERFSAQQFPDLHSELNLSSLELGDSALYFCASSVEGIGDQPQHFGDGTRLSIL.

The gene calls are TRBV19 and TRBJ2-1; 9 positions agree with TRBD1. V was pared by 0 bases and J by 8 bases, with 2 bases of the junction left unmatched. Germline CDR1 reads LNHDA; CDR2 reads SQIVND (reference sequence). The CDR3 sequence is 14 residues long. As DNA, the CDR3 is TGTGCCAGTAGTATAGAGGGACAGGGCGATGAGCAGTTCTTC. This sequence encodes CASSIEGQGDEQFF.

The chain has TRBV5-6 and TRBJ2-2, with no clear D. V lost 1 base to trimming and J lost 0 bases, with 7 bases between them. The CDR3 sequence is 15 residues long. Germline CDR1 SGHDT, CDR2 YYEEEE. The DNA for the CDR3 is TGTGCCAGCAGCTTGTTGCCATCGAACACCGGGGAGCTGTTTTTT. This sequence encodes CASSLLPSNTGELFF.

J is TRBJ1-2 and V is TRBV25-1; the D gene is possibly TRBD1 (5 bases). This CDR3 is 14 amino acids long. Germline V gene data show CDR1 as MGHDK and CDR2 as SYGVNS. Trimming took off 1 base at V and 5 bases at J, with 11 bases between the two ends. This CDR3 is CASSESQGWYGYTF. CDR3 nucleotide sequence: TGTGCCAGCAGTGAATCTCAGGGTTGGTATGGCTACACCTTC.

About this clone itself: The same CDR3 arises from other DNA sequences in this sample as well. The rearrangement joins TRBV4-1 to TRBJ1-6; 11 bases fit TRBD1. V trimming: 1 base; J trimming: 7 bases; junction bases outside the gene matches: 3. Germline V CDR1 and CDR2: MGHRA, YSYEKL. This CDR3 has 16 amino acids. This chain's CDR3 is CASSQAGTGGNSPLHF. The DNA for the CDR3 is TGCGCCAGCAGCCAAGCAGGGACAGGGGGAAATTCACCCCTCCACTTT.

CDR3 loop: CASSLPQDTEAFF. CDR3 sequence (DNA): TGTGCCAGCAGCTTACCTCAGGACACTGAAGCTTTCTTT. The chain has TRBV5-4 and TRBJ1-1; D unresolved. The CDR3 sequence is 13 residues long. V was pared by 2 bases and J by 3 bases, with 8 bases between. The germline CDR1 and CDR2 sequences are SGHNT and YYREEE (reference sequence).

The chain carries TRBV5-4 and TRBJ1-1; D is unclear. Trimming pared 4 bases from V and 1 base from J, leaving 11 bases between. This CDR3 has 14 residues. Germline V gene data show CDR1 as SGHNT and CDR2 as YYREEE (reference sequence). The CDR3 protein is CASSPRLTNTEAFF. Written as DNA, the CDR3 is TGTGCCAGCAGCCCCAGACTCACGAACACTGAAGCTTTCTTT. The whole variable domain, remainder taken from reference TRBV5-4 and TRBJ1-1, is ETGVTQSPTHLIKTRGQQVTLRCSSQSGHNTVSWYQQALGQGPQFIFQYYREEENGRGNFPPRFSGLQFPNYSSELNVNALELDDSALYLCASSPRLTNTEAFFGQGTRLTVV.

The chain carries TRBV5-4 and TRBJ2-1; 8 bases are a match to TRBD1. Germline trimming cut 3 bases from V and 9 bases from J; bases unmatched to any gene: 5. The CDR3 covers 13 residues. Germline lookup yields CDR1 SGHNT and CDR2 YYREEE (reference sequence). The CDR3 DNA reads as TGTGCCAGCAGCTCGACAGGGGAGGCTGAGCAGTTCTTC. This gives the protein CASSSTGEAEQFF.

The chain uses TRBV7-9 and TRBJ2-6; D is perhaps TRBD1 or TRBD2 (6 bases each). The CDR3 runs 18 residues. Germline-derived CDR1 and CDR2 are SEHNR and FQNEAQ (reference sequence). Deletions cut 5 bases from V and 0 bases from J, with 17 bases between. CDR3 in amino acids: CASSRGQLGFSGANVLTF. The CDR3 DNA is TGTGCCAGCAGCCGGGGGCAGTTGGGGTTCTCTGGGGCCAACGTCCTGACTTTC.

The CDR3 region is CASSKHSGSYEQYF. The CDR3 coding sequence is TGTGCCAGCAGTAAACATAGCGGATCCTACGAGCAGTACTTC. The chain uses TRBV28 and TRBJ2-7, with TRBD2 as a possible D gene (6 bases). CDR3 size: 14 residues. CDR1 is MDHEN and CDR2 is SYDVKM in the germline V gene. V was cut by 5 bases and J by 1 base, with 12 bases left in between.

This clone appeared a single time. This rearrangement joins TRBV9 to TRBJ2-1; 14 bases fit TRBD2. Losses at the gene ends were 3 bases for V and 8 bases for J; bases not matched to a gene: 4. The CDR3 loop spans 15 amino acids. Germline V gene sequence: CDR1 SGDLS, CDR2 YYNGEE. The CDR3 loop is CASSETSGGADEQFF. CDR3 sequence (DNA): TGTGCCAGCAGCGAGACTAGCGGGGGGGCCGATGAGCAGTTCTTC.

The chain couples TRBV6-5 to TRBJ2-3; 10 nucleotides align to TRBD1. Germline trimming cut 6 bases from V and 5 bases from J; bases unmatched to any gene: 5. Germline V lookup: CDR1 MNHEY, CDR2 SVGAGI. This CDR3 contains 14 residues. The CDR3 region has the DNA TGTGCCAGCAGACGCGGGACAGGGGTAGATACGCAGTATTTT. Amino acids: CASRRGTGVDTQYF.

CDR3 protein: CASSPGGGGANVLTF. The CDR3 region has the DNA TGTGCCAGCTCACCAGGGGGTGGAGGGGCCAACGTCCTGACTTTC. The chain is built from TRBV18 and TRBJ2-6; D may correspond to TRBD1 or TRBD2 (5 bases each). The V end lost 2 bases, the J end lost 4 bases, and 9 bases lay between the germline ends. Germline lookup yields CDR1 KGHSH and CDR2 LQKENI. The CDR3 consists of 15 residues.

V usage is TRBV19 and J usage is TRBJ1-5; no firm D call. The CDR3 is 15 residues long. Germline V gene data show CDR1 as LNHDA and CDR2 as SQIVND (reference sequence). Trimming pared 4 bases from V and 7 bases from J, leaving 17 bases between. CDR3 coding DNA: TGTGCCAGTAGTAGGTCCGTCGGCCAGACGCAGCCCCAGCATTTT. This codes for CASSRSVGQTQPQHF.

The genes are TRBV25-1 and TRBJ1-1; D possibly corresponds to TRBD1 (5 bases). Trimming took 0 bases from V and 7 from J, leaving 12 bases between them. Per the germline V gene, CDR1 is MGHDK and CDR2 is SYGVNS. The CDR3 spans 14 residues. DNA of the CDR3: TGTGCCAGCAGTGAATATACGGGGGAGGGTGAAGCTTTCTTT. This sequence encodes CASSEYTGEGEAFF.

This sequence joins TRBV2 and TRBJ2-7; TRBD2 matches at 12 bases. The CDR3 sequence is 13 residues long. CDR1 and CDR2 (germline): SNHLY, FYNNEI. After removal of 8 bases from V and 4 bases from J, the junction contained 3 bases not matched to a gene. The CDR3 DNA follows: TGTGCCAGCGCTAGCGGGGGGGCTTACGAGCAGTACTTC. Translating gives CASASGGAYEQYF.

This clone showed up just once. The rearrangement joins TRBV5-6 to TRBJ2-2, with TRBD1 identical over 7 bases. The CDR3 totals 19 residues. V was pared by 4 bases and J by 6 bases, with 21 bases of the junction left unmatched. Germline V gives CDR1 SGHDT, CDR2 YYEEEE. CDR3: CASSPSLTGTVRSAGELFF. In DNA, the CDR3 is TGTGCCAGCAGCCCTAGCTTAACTGGGACAGTAAGGTCGGCCGGGGAGCTGTTTTTT.

This clone was seen only a few times. The chain combines TRBV7-8 with TRBJ2-1; D possibly corresponds to TRBD2 (7 bases). Germline loops: CDR1 SGHVS, CDR2 FQNEAQ. The CDR3 is 14 amino acids. The V and J ends lost 6 bases and 3 bases respectively, with 12 bases between them. This chain's CDR3 is CASRGGGGYNEQFF. CDR3 bases: TGTGCCAGCAGAGGGGGAGGGGGCTACAATGAGCAGTTCTTC.